The entry that follows covers one T cell receptor beta chain sequence. Its antigen remains unknown. V lost 1 base and J lost 9; bases outside the gene matches: 4. Germline assignment: CDR1 SGHTA and CDR2 FQGTGA. This CDR3 contains 13 residues. This entry is derived from a study of CD8+ T cells in alopecia areata. Looking at the study overall: Treatment comprised oral tofacitinib, 5 to 10 mg twice daily, in treated patients. Points from the study as a whole: Sequence data from scalp samples additionally include resident alphabeta T cells of normal skin. Lesional scalp, especially alopecia totalis/universalis, showed higher clonality than normal scalp. Mice showed TCR sharing more clearly than patients did, possibly owing to HLA.

Extracted from the samples, RNA was reverse transcribed into cDNA to serve as the sequencing template. TCRdb's copy holds only in-frame clones and misses some; the assay was immunoSEQ multiplex PCR. In the table there are under 20,000 clones, about 70% of which are singletons. Individuals with alopecia areata gave both lesional scalp punch biopsies and peripheral blood for collection. The sequence came from a human donor with alopecia areata. The gene calls are TRBV7-3 and TRBJ1-2; 8 positions agree with TRBD1. Source: skin, taken at week 0. The CDR3 DNA reads TGTGCCAGCAGCTTAAGGCAGGGGGCGCGCTACACCTTC. Translated: CASSLRQGARYTF.